This T cell receptor (beta chain) stems from a study of tumor-infiltrating lymphocytes in primary liver carcinoma. About the research overall: Ranging in age from 30 to 69 years, the patients were men and women.

From unsorted bulk tissue weighing roughly 18-30 mg, DNA and RNA were co-extracted. Notes on the study in general: Whereas tumor region pairs overlapped more, tumor-adjacent and tumor-blood pairs overlapped less.

The input was around 0.5 ug total RNA; TCR beta cDNA was made from it with a constant-region primer. Construction of TCR beta libraries relied on three successive nested multiplex PCR rounds employing slightly modified ARM-PCR. Rounds one and two of PCR, each of 10 cycles, were primed with TRBV1-TRBV30 forward primers and a C-beta reverse primer. TCRdb called the multiplex PCR reads again in MiXCR, with one record for every CDR3 protein. In the table there are around 80,000 distinct CDR3 sequences, around 66% of which are singletons. This clonotype was seen repeatedly, ten times or more. Its specificity is unknown. The CDR3 runs to 14 residues. Germline V gene lookup returns CDR1 SGHKS and CDR2 YYEKEE (reference sequence). Deletions cut 4 bases from V and 2 bases from J, with 10 bases between.

The chain links TRBV5-5 to TRBJ1-3; D not certain. The sequencing sample was made of tumor-adjacent normal liver tissue. The sequence came from a man aged 35 to 55 with primary liver carcinoma and hepatitis B virus infection. CDR3 loop: CASSQWGTGNTIYF. For the CDR3, the DNA is TGTGCCAGCAGCCAGTGGGGAACTGGAAACACCATATATTTT. The complete variable domain, with remaining parts taken from reference TRBV5-5 and TRBJ1-3, reads DAGVTQSPTHLIKTRGQQVTLRCSPISGHKSVSWYQQVLGQGPQFIFQYYEKEERGRGNFPDRFSARQFPNYSSELNVNALLLGDSALYLCASSQWGTGNTIYFGEGSWLTVV.